This record covers a single T cell receptor beta chain. Sequencing used immunoSEQ multiplex PCR; TCRdb keeps in-frame clones, though not all of them. The sample holds around 53,000 clones; approximately 87% are singletons and the top ten take 4%. The sample originates from a study of blood T cell repertoires in COVID-19. The CDR3 runs to 15 residues. From germline, CDR1 is SQVTM and CDR2 ANQGSEA. Trimming at V came to 2 bases and at J to 1 base, leaving 5 bases not matched to a gene. This clonotype originated in a man in his fifties with acute or convalescent COVID-19. This rearrangement joins TRBV29-1 to TRBJ2-5; 9 bases match TRBD2. Sequencing input: peripheral blood. In nucleotides, the CDR3 is TGCAGCGTTGAATTTGTAGCGGGGGCCCAAGAGACCCAGTACTTC. Amino acids: CSVEFVAGAQETQYF.